The 2 T cell receptor beta chains below were found in one sample sequenced in a study of blood T cell repertoires in COVID-19. Repertoires were generated with immunoSEQ multiplex PCR, while TCRdb's copy carries only in-frame clones and drops some. The sample consists of about 140,000 clones, approximately 80% of them appearing once. Sequenced: peripheral blood. The receptors stem from a man in his 70s who had recovered from COVID-19.

The chain employs TRBV2 and TRBJ2-1; a weak D match, TRBD1 (5 bases). Trimming took 7 bases from V and 0 from J, leaving 16 bases between them. The CDR3 spans 16 residues. CDR1 SNHLY and CDR2 FYNNEI come from the germline V gene. The CDR3 sequence: CASTQKSGISYNEQFF. As DNA, the CDR3 is TGTGCCAGCACCCAGAAATCAGGGATCTCCTACAATGAGCAGTTCTTC.

This clone has only a few counts. The chain combines TRBV6-1 with TRBJ2-7; 8 bases are shared with TRBD2. The CDR3 totals 15 residues. CDR1 is MNHNS and CDR2 is SASEGT in the germline V gene. Unmatched junction bases numbered 7, after V lost 3 bases and J lost 3 bases. The CDR3 nucleotides are TGTGCCAGCAGTGACACTAGCGGAAACCTCTACGAGCAGTACTTC. Translating it yields CASSDTSGNLYEQYF.